This T cell receptor beta chain stems from a study of technical replicates of blood from four donors. Assay used: immunoSEQ multiplex PCR; TCRdb lists only in-frame clones, some missing. The table has more than 65,000 clones, more than 85% seen once. Sample: T cells isolated from PBMCs. The TCR sequence derives from a human donor in good health.

Here the CDR3 DNA reads TGCGCCAGCGGAGCGGGGTTATCCTACGAGCAGTACTTC. Translating it yields CASGAGLSYEQYF. V and J are TRBV10-2 and TRBJ2-7; 7 positions agree with TRBD2. The CDR3 extends over 13 amino acids. Germline values: CDR1 WSHSY, CDR2 SAAADI. Trimming removed 8 bases from V and 1 base from J; junction bases left unmatched: 5.